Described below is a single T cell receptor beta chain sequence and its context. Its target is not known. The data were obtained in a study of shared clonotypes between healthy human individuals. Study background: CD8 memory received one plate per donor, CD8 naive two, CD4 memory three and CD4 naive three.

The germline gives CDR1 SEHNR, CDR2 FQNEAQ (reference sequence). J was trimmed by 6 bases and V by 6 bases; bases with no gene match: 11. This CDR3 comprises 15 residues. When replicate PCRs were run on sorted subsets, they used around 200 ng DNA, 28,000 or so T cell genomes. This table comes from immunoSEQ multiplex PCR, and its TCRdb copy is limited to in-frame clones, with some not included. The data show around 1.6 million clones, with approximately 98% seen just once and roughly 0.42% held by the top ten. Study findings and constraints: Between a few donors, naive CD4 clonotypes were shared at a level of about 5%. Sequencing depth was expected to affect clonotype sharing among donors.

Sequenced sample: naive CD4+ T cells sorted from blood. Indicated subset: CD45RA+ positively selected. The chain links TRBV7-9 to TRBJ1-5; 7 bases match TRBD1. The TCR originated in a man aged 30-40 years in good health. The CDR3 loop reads CASSSDREGFQPQHF. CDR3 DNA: TGTGCCAGCAGTTCCGACAGGGAAGGTTTTCAGCCCCAGCATTTT.